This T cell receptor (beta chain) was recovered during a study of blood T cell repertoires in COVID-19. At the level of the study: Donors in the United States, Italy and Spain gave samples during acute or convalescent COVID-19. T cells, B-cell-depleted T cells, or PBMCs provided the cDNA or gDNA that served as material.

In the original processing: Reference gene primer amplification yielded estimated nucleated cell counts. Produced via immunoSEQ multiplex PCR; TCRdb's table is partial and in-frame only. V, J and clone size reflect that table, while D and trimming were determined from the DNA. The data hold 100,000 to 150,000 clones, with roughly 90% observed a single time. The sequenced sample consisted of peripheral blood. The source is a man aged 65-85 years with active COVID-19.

The CDR3 nucleotides are TGTGCCAGTAGTATAGATGGGACTAGCGGGACCTACGAGCAGTACTTC. Protein product: CASSIDGTSGTYEQYF. V gene TRBV19 combines with J gene TRBJ2-7; TRBD2 matches 13 bases. Trimming took 0 bases from V and 2 from J; bases not matched to a gene: 1. This CDR3 is 16 amino acids long. Germline CDR1 and CDR2: LNHDA and SQIVND (reference sequence).